The 18 T cell receptor beta chains below all came from one sample that was sequenced in a study of T cell responses to AZD1222 COVID-19 vaccine. This table comes from immunoSEQ multiplex PCR, and its TCRdb copy is limited to in-frame clones, with some not included. This table holds 120,000 to 150,000 clones, 85% to 95% found once. This specimen was peripheral blood, taken 28 days after the second AZD1222 dose. Every receptor here comes from an adult who received the AZD1222 COVID-19 vaccine.

CDR3 coding DNA: TGTGCCAGCAGTGAAACCGGGACAGGGGGCGCCCAGCAGTTCTTC. Translated: CASSETGTGGAQQFF. The rearrangement uses TRBV6-1 and TRBJ2-1; TRBD1 matches at 12 bases. The CDR3 length is 15 residues. V lost 2 bases, J lost 11 bases, and 7 bases stayed unmatched. From germline, CDR1 is MNHNS and CDR2 SASEGT.

The chain has TRBV28 and TRBJ2-7, with TRBD1 matching 7 bases. This CDR3 contains 13 residues. CDR1 is MDHEN and CDR2 is SYDVKM in the germline V gene. After removal of 5 bases from V and 7 bases from J, the junction contained 8 bases not matched to a gene. The CDR3 nucleotides are TGTGCCAGCAGTCTCGACAGGGCCGGGGAGCAGTACGTC. Its translation: CASSLDRAGEQYV.

The rearrangement links TRBV27 to TRBJ1-1, with TRBD1 as a possible D gene (5 bases). The CDR3 contains 14 residues. The V end lost 3 bases, the J end lost 5 bases, and 13 bases lay between the germline ends. The V gene's germline CDR1 is MNHEY and CDR2 SMNVEV (reference sequence). The CDR3: CASSFTPGGTEAFF. The DNA of the CDR3 is TGTGCCAGCAGTTTTACTCCGGGGGGGACTGAAGCTTTCTTT.

V usage is TRBV5-1 and J usage is TRBJ2-1; possibly TRBD1 or TRBD2 for D (5 bases each). V shed 4 bases and J shed 2 bases, with 13 bases lying between them. Germline-derived CDR1 and CDR2 are SGHRS and YFSETQ. CDR3 length equals 15 residues. Written as DNA, the CDR3 is TGCGCCAGCAGCGGGGGAGTTAGCCCCTACAATGAGCAGTTCTTC. Translating gives CASSGGVSPYNEQFF.

The rearrangement links TRBV5-1 to TRBJ1-2, with unresolved D. CDR3 length equals 15 residues. Trimming shortened V by 0 bases and J by 4 bases, and 13 bases separated the two germline ends. The germline V gene has CDR1 SGHRS and CDR2 YFSETQ. CDR3 amino acids: CASSLEGSRPYGYTF. The CDR3 coding sequence is TGCGCCAGCAGCTTGGAGGGCAGCCGACCCTATGGCTACACCTTC.

The CDR3 DNA sequence: TGTGCCAGCAGCCTGGGGCAGCGGGAATCTTACGCCTACGAGCAGTACTTC. Translated, it gives CASSLGQRESYAYEQYF. The V and J genes are TRBV5-6 and TRBJ2-7, with 7 positions matching TRBD2. Germline-derived CDR1 and CDR2 are SGHDT and YYEEEE. The CDR3 covers 17 residues. Trimming at V came to 4 bases and at J to 2 bases, leaving 15 bases not matched to a gene.

This chain links TRBV12-3 or TRBV12-4 with TRBJ1-2; D gene ambiguous. Deletions cut 10 bases from V and 2 bases from J, with 8 bases between. The CDR3 has 11 residues. CDR3: CATTDNYGYTF. For the CDR3, the DNA is TGTGCCACGACGGACAACTATGGCTACACCTTC.

The V call is TRBV7-9, the J call TRBJ2-1; 11 nucleotides match TRBD2. Germline CDR1 SEHNR, CDR2 FQNEAQ (reference sequence). The trim removed 4 bases at V and 3 bases at J, leaving 5 bases unmatched. The CDR3 has 16 residues. CDR3 bases: TGTGCCAGCAGCTCGGAGACTAGCGGGGACTACAATGAGCAGTTCTTC. This codes for CASSSETSGDYNEQFF.

CDR3 loop: CASSLDRGREKLFF. In nucleotides, the CDR3 is TGTGCCAGCAGCTTAGACAGGGGTCGAGAAAAACTGTTTTTT. The chain uses TRBV5-6 and TRBJ1-4, with 8 bases that match TRBD1. J gave up 8 bases and V 2 bases, and 5 bases lay outside the gene matches. CDR3 size: 14 residues. Germline CDR1 reads SGHDT; CDR2 reads YYEEEE.

The chain recombines TRBV2 with TRBJ1-2; D ambiguous. V was pared by 5 bases and J by 5 bases, with 18 bases between. Germline-derived CDR1 and CDR2 are SNHLY and FYNNEI. This CDR3 is built from 15 residues. CDR3 sequence (DNA): TGTGCCAGCAGTCGCAGAACTGACGGCCTTTATGGCTACACCTTC. It encodes CASSRRTDGLYGYTF.

The V gene is TRBV15, the J gene TRBJ1-5; D may be TRBD1 (5 bases). There are 18 residues in the CDR3. From germline, CDR1 is LNHNV and CDR2 YYDKDF (reference sequence). Trimming left V 5 bases short and J 0 bases short, with 20 bases between. As DNA, the CDR3 is TGTGCCACCAGCGTATTCCCCCAGGAAGGGGATAGCAATCAGCCCCAGCATTTT. Its protein product is CATSVFPQEGDSNQPQHF. Drawing the rest from reference TRBV15 and TRBJ1-5, the complete variable domain is DAMVIQNPRYQVTQFGKPVTLSCSQTLNHNVMYWYQQKSSQAPKLLFHYYDKDFNNEADTPDNFQSRRPNTSFCFLDIRSPGLGDTAMYLCATSVFPQEGDSNQPQHFGDGTRLSIL.

This clone was detected once. The gene calls are TRBV5-1 and TRBJ2-3; tentatively, D is TRBD1 (6 bases). V was clipped by 3 bases and J by 7 bases, with 18 bases between them. Looked up from germline, CDR1 is SGHRS and CDR2 is YFSETQ. The CDR3 runs 15 residues. DNA of the CDR3: TGCGCCAGCAGCTCGACCGGGACAAGGAACAATACGCAGTATTTT. It is translated as CASSSTGTRNNTQYF.

The chain employs TRBV10-1 and TRBJ2-7, with 9 bases lining up with TRBD1. The CDR3 spans 14 residues. CDR1 is WNHNN, CDR2 SYGVQD, per germline (reference sequence). Germline trimming cut 5 bases from V and 3 bases from J; bases unmatched to any gene: 5. The CDR3 nucleotides are TGCGCCAGCAGTAATAGGGACAGGGTCTACGAGCAGTACTTC. Translating gives CASSNRDRVYEQYF.

This CDR3 reads CASSYGTANYGYTF. CDR3 bases: TGTGCCAGCAGTTACGGGACAGCTAACTATGGCTACACCTTC. The chain has TRBV6-2 or TRBV6-3 and TRBJ1-2; TRBD1 agrees at 7 bases. V dropped 2 bases and J dropped 0; count of bases not matched to a gene: 0. The length of the CDR3 is 14 residues. CDR1 and CDR2 from the germline V gene are MNHEY and SVGEGT.

J is TRBJ2-7 and V is TRBV7-2; D possibly matches TRBD1 or TRBD2 (6 bases each). CDR1 and CDR2 (germline): SGHTA, FQGNSA. Trimming shortened V by 1 base and J by 4 bases, and 11 bases separated the two germline ends. This CDR3 region has 14 residues. The CDR3 nucleotides are TGTGCCAGCAGCTTAGACGGGGGCCCGTACGAGCAGTACGTC. Protein product: CASSLDGGPYEQYV.

This chain connects TRBV19 to TRBJ1-5; 10 nucleotides match TRBD1. The germline V gene has CDR1 LNHDA and CDR2 SQIVND (reference sequence). CDR3 length equals 20 residues. The ends lost 5 bases at V and 0 bases at J; junction bases unmatched: 16. The CDR3 region is CASSHPPGTGAKYSNQPQHF. In DNA, the CDR3 is TGTGCCAGTAGTCATCCCCCCGGGACAGGGGCGAAATATAGCAATCAGCCCCAGCATTTT.

Concerning this clone itself: At one of its ends the junction is not consistent with the germline gene, which may arise from a read error. The V and J genes are TRBV6-5 and TRBJ1-2; weak D call: TRBD1 (6 bases). The CDR3 is made up of 13 amino acids. Germline lookup yields CDR1 MNHEY and CDR2 SVGAGI. As DNA, the CDR3 is TGTGCCAGCAGTTCATACCAATCAGGGGAGACGGGCTTC. This sequence encodes CASSSYQSGETGF.

The CDR3 protein is CASSLSPAGLNGYTF. For the CDR3, the DNA is TGTGCCAGCAGTTTATCCCCAGCGGGTCTAAATGGCTACACCTTC. The chain links TRBV28 to TRBJ1-2; D uncertain. Trimming took 1 base from V and 6 from J, leaving 15 bases between them. CDR3 length: 15 amino acids. Per germline, CDR1 MDHEN and CDR2 SYDVKM.